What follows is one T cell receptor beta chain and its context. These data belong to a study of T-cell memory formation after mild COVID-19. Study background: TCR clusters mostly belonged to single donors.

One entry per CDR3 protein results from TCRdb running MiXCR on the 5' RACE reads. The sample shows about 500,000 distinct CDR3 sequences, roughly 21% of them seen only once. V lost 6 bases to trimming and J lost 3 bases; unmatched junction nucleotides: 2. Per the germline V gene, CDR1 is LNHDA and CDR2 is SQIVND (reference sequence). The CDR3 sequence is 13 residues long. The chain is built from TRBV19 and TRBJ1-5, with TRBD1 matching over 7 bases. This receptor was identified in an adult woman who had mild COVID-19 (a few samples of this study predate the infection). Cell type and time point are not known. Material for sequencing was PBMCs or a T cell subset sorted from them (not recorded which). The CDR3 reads CASRTGLNQPQHF. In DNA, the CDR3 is TGTGCCAGTAGGACAGGGCTCAATCAGCCCCAGCATTTT.